This T cell receptor beta chain emerged from a study of response to subunit inactivated influenza vaccine. As to this clonotype: The target antigen is unknown.

A single record per CDR3 protein comes from TCRdb applying MiXCR to the RT-PCR reads. The sample includes 560,000 or so distinct CDR3 sequences, 7.6% of them seen just once. Regarding the study as a whole: Authors suggested each seasonal influenza vaccination recruits few new T cells.

The V gene's germline CDR1 is SGHVS and CDR2 FNYEAQ. Trimming shortened V by 5 bases and J by 1 base, and 31 bases separated the two germline ends. This CDR3 region has 21 residues. The sequencing used PBMCs from blood, collected around 25 months after vaccination. V gene TRBV7-6 combines with J gene TRBJ2-3, with D tentatively TRBD1 (5 bases). The clonotype originates from a man aged 45 to 70 who received an inactivated influenza vaccine. The CDR3 DNA reads as TGTGCCAGCAGCCCCGGGTTTGGGGTTGGGGCCCTCCCCACCCGCACAGATACGCAGTATTTT. Amino acid sequence: CASSPGFGVGALPTRTDTQYF.